This T cell receptor beta chain was obtained from a study of T cells in Graves' hyperthyroidism and ophthalmopathy (dated by TCRdb to between 2017 and 2020). For the study in its entirety: Peripheral blood samples were taken at initial diagnosis, before any treatment was given. A discovery cohort of about a hundred patients, approximately 45 with Graves' ophthalmopathy and under 60 with stable Graves' hyperthyroidism, was used to find distinguishing TCR V-J signatures. An independent validation cohort of 18 to 20 hyperthyroidism patients and some 15 patients who later progressed to ophthalmopathy tested prospective prediction of ophthalmopathy. The approximately 98 discovery patients were randomly divided into training and test sets at a 7:3 ratio. In six Graves' hyperthyroidism patients, the study also compared T-cell repertoires from thyroid tissue with T-cell repertoires from blood. Once sampling was done, hyperthyroidism patients were given methimazole at a starting dose of 30 mg daily, whereas ophthalmopathy patients were given high-dose intravenous methylprednisolone. The paper reports TCR Vbeta CDR3 sequencing of more than 120 peripheral blood samples: approximately 43 ophthalmopathy, roughly 74 hyperthyroidism and about 17 progressor patients. Study-wide conclusions, independent of this receptor: No statistical method was used to fix the sample size in advance, and group allocation was not hidden from the investigators. In validation, the model predicted progression to ophthalmopathy a median of roughly six months before onset, with 70% to 71% sensitivity and 72.22% specificity. In cross-validation, a model built on a 13 V-J signature told ophthalmopathy apart from stable hyperthyroidism with approximately 90% sensitivity and 81% to 82% specificity, and in testing the same model reached 80%/75%. Blood samples also contained most of the expanded thyroid clonotypes (frequency above 0.001), which suggests that blood repertoires may reflect thyroid immune responses.

Reading the germline V gene (reference sequence) gives CDR1 PRHDT and CDR2 FYEKMQ. The germline V and J ends show losses of 6 bases and 2 bases respectively, and no gene match explains 10 bases of the junction. Inclusive of the bounding cysteine and phenylalanine, the CDR3 is 16 residues long. Kept here is only the CDR3 DNA, which spans 48 bases and is read in frame from base 1. This clonotype was observed at least ten times. It lacks a known antigen. Qualities for individual bases were not recorded, and no much larger clone is one base off. Graves' hyperthyroidism was defined as stable when no progression to ophthalmopathy occurred over 18 months of follow-up. Hyperthyroidism patients were newly diagnosed, with disease duration under 2 months, and aged 18 to 65 years. Patients with uncontrolled infections, other autoimmune diseases, pregnancy or lactation were excluded. Clinical symptoms, serum thyroxine and TRAb, thyroid ultrasound, and orbital computed tomography formed the basis for the diagnoses. Ficoll-Paque density gradient centrifugation was used to isolate PBMCs from around 10 ml of fresh peripheral blood. Total RNA was extracted using Trizol reagent, and RNA quality was assessed on an Agilent 2100 Bioanalyzer.

Amplification of TCR beta CDR3 regions was carried out from RNA transcripts. The first round of RT-PCR for the TCR CDR3 was performed with the HTBI primer set and the Qiagen OneStep RT-PCR kit. Libraries were constructed in a second round of multiplex PCR, after which size selection and purification were carried out. Sequencing of the libraries was done on an Illumina HiSeq2000 using paired-end 100 bp reads. The authors processed their data as follows. Raw data were processed with SOAPnuke, discarding reads with adapters, uncalled bases, mean Phred below 15, or no exact constant-primer or identifier match. High-quality paired reads were merged with COPE v1.2.5, and unique nucleotide sequences were defined as clonotypes. MiTCR v1.1 was used to align the clonotypes against IMGT TRBV, TRBD and TRBJ reference segments. Only V-J combinations with frequency above 0.0001, covering about 99% of repertoires, were analysed. The TCS score was defined as F50 (clonal expansion) divided by E x V (chaos), with BLOSUM62-based TCRdist calculated between CDR3 peptides within each V-J. Welch's t-statistics and random forest reduced several hundred V-J features to about 12, which were used in a naive Bayes classifier (R e1071). The public reads were run again by TCRdb, first through fastp at Q25 and then through MiXCR, and only productive beta chains were kept. Each entry is one CDR3 protein sequence, shown with its most common DNA and genes. These V and J calls rely on TCRdb rather than the paper's analysis. The sample profile shows 300,000 to 450,000 distinct CDR3 sequences; approximately 15% of them were found once. The ten largest clones take up around 10% of the sample.

This receptor chain uses TRBV13 and TRBJ2-7; 10 junctional bases match TRBD2. Specimen: blood. This TCR derives from an older woman with Graves' hyperthyroidism. The DNA sequence is given as TGTGCCAGCAGAACCCACCGGACTAGCGGTACCTACGAGCAGTACTTC. Its protein is CASRTHRTSGTYEQYF.